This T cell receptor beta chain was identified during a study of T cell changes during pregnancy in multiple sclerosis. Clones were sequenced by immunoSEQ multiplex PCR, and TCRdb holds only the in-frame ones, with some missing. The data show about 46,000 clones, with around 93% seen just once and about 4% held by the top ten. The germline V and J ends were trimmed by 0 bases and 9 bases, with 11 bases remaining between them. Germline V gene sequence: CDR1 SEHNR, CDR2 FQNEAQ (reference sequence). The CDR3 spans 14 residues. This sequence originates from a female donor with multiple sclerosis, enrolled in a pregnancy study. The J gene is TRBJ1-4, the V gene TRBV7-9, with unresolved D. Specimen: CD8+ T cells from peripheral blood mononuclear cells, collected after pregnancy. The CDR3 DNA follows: TGTGCCAGCAGCTTAGCGAGGGTCGACAAAAAACTGTTTTTT. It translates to CASSLARVDKKLFF.